The sample holds many counts of the clone carrying this T cell receptor (beta chain). The sample is drawn from a study of early T cells in non-severe SARS-CoV-2 infection. This CDR3 is built from 14 residues. With 4 bases removed from V and 5 bases from J, the gap between germline ends came to 17 bases. Germline V gene sequence: CDR1 SQVTM, CDR2 ANQGSEA. One entry per CDR3 protein results from TCRdb running MiXCR on the 5' RACE reads. This sample carries over 60,000 distinct CDR3 sequences, 11% of them seen once, and the ten largest clones take less than 3%. This sample comprised whole blood, obtained at baseline. V gene TRBV29-1 combines with J gene TRBJ1-1, with D tentatively TRBD1 (6 bases). This receptor was obtained from an adult who was a healthcare worker with PCR-confirmed SARS-CoV-2 infection or an uninfected control (not recorded which). CDR3 nucleotide sequence: TGCAGCGTTGTTTGGAGGGGGGTCGGTACTGAAGCTTTCTTT. Its translation is CSVVWRGVGTEAFF.